This T cell receptor beta chain is from a study of early T cells in non-severe SARS-CoV-2 infection. TCRdb redid the calling of the 5' RACE reads with MiXCR, one entry per CDR3 protein. The sample includes around 81,000 distinct CDR3 sequences, 11% to 15% of them seen just once. This clonotype came up a few times. The CDR3 covers 12 residues. CDR1 is SQVTM, CDR2 ANQGSEA, per germline. The chain carries TRBV29-1 and TRBJ2-1; possibly TRBD1 for D (5 bases). The source is an adult who was a healthcare worker with PCR-confirmed SARS-CoV-2 infection or an uninfected control (not recorded which). The sequencing input was whole blood. The CDR3 loop is CRFTGLYNEQFF. The CDR3 DNA is TGCAGGTTTACAGGCCTCTACAATGAGCAGTTCTTC.